The 19 T cell receptor beta chains given below trace back to one sample, sequenced in a study of blood T cell repertoires in COVID-19. The repertoire was sequenced with immunoSEQ multiplex PCR; TCRdb's copy has only in-frame clones and lacks some. The data show more than 300,000 clones, 91% seen once. The sequenced sample was PBMCs or T cells enriched from blood (not recorded which). The receptors stem from a middle-aged woman who had been exposed to COVID-19.

The V call is TRBV6-1, the J call TRBJ2-1, with a tentative D call TRBD1 (6 bases). CDR1 MNHNS and CDR2 SASEGT come from the germline V gene. V lost 2 bases, J lost 9 bases, and 14 bases lay in between. The CDR3 has 14 amino acids. The CDR3 spells CASSELQGRGEQFF. The CDR3 DNA is TGTGCCAGCAGTGAATTACAGGGTCGAGGTGAGCAGTTCTTC.

The chain combines TRBV6-5 with TRBJ1-1; D call uncertain. The CDR3 loop spans 15 amino acids. Germline V CDR1 and CDR2: MNHEY, SVGAGI. Deletions cut 6 bases from V and 1 base from J, with 15 bases between. Written as DNA, the CDR3 is TGTGCCAGCAGCTCCCTCGGCAGGAAGAACACTGAAGCTTTCTTT. It codes for CASSSLGRKNTEAFF.

This chain uses TRBV5-4 with TRBJ2-2, with D perhaps matching TRBD1 (6 bases). This CDR3 region has 16 residues. Germline V lookup: CDR1 SGHNT, CDR2 YYREEE (reference sequence). V was trimmed by 6 bases and J by 1 base, leaving 16 bases between them. DNA of the CDR3: TGTGCCAGCACCCAAAGGACGGGACAGAACACCGGGGAGCTGTTTTTT. It codes for CASTQRTGQNTGELFF.

This clone turned up a few times. This sequence joins TRBV4-1 and TRBJ2-2; 9 nucleotides line up with TRBD2. The CDR3 has 18 amino acids. Trimming at V came to 4 bases and at J to 3 bases, leaving 12 bases not matched to a gene. Germline CDR1 reads MGHRA; CDR2 reads YSYEKL. The CDR3 sequence: CASSRGLASAGYTGELFF. The CDR3 DNA is TGCGCCAGCAGCCGGGGACTAGCTTCCGCAGGCTACACCGGGGAGCTGTTTTTT.

The chain has TRBV7-8 and TRBJ1-2; 7 nucleotides align to TRBD1. The CDR3 covers 14 residues. The germline V gene encodes CDR1 SGHVS and CDR2 FQNEAQ. J gave up 4 bases and V 1 base, and 3 bases lay outside the gene matches. CDR3 sequence: CASSLGDSIYGYTF. CDR3 sequence (DNA): TGTGCCAGCAGCTTAGGGGACAGCATCTATGGCTACACCTTC.

The rearrangement uses TRBV6-5 and TRBJ2-5; D remains ambiguous. This CDR3 region has 14 residues. Germline V gene sequence: CDR1 MNHEY, CDR2 SVGAGI. Trimming shortened V by 0 bases and J by 5 bases, and 10 bases separated the two germline ends. CDR3 DNA sequence: TGTGCCAGCAGTTACTCGAAGCGCGTGGAGACCCAGTACTTC. It encodes CASSYSKRVETQYF.

The CDR3 protein is CASRSKGQTNYGYTF. Here the CDR3 DNA reads TGTGCCAGCAGGTCTAAGGGACAGACTAACTATGGCTACACCTTC. The chain uses TRBV5-4 and TRBJ1-2, with 7 bases that match TRBD1. From germline, CDR1 is SGHNT and CDR2 YYREEE (reference sequence). Trimming at V came to 5 bases and at J to 0 bases, leaving 7 bases not matched to a gene. This CDR3 has 15 amino acids. The complete variable domain, with remaining parts taken from reference TRBV5-4 and TRBJ1-2, reads ETGVTQSPTHLIKTRGQQVTLRCSSQSGHNTVSWYQQALGQGPQFIFQYYREEENGRGNFPPRFSGLQFPNYSSELNVNALELDDSALYLCASRSKGQTNYGYTFGSGTRLTVV.

This chain joins TRBV5-4 and TRBJ2-4; D might be TRBD2 (5 bases). Germline V gives CDR1 SGHNT, CDR2 YYREEE (reference sequence). The V end lost 4 bases, the J end lost 10 bases, and 12 bases lay between the germline ends. The CDR3 loop spans 12 amino acids. The CDR3 region is CASSPDRRIQYF. CDR3 bases: TGTGCCAGCAGCCCAGACCGGAGGATTCAGTACTTC.

The chain uses TRBV9 and TRBJ2-5; D perhaps matches TRBD2 (7 bases). Between the trimmed V and J ends, which lost 0 bases and 2 bases, there was a span of 11 bases. The CDR3 sequence is 15 residues long. Germline-derived CDR1 and CDR2 are SGDLS and YYNGEE. The CDR3: CASSVGGGGQETQYF. The CDR3 nucleotides are TGTGCCAGCAGCGTAGGGGGAGGGGGTCAAGAGACCCAGTACTTC.

The rearrangement links TRBV30 to TRBJ1-1; 10 nucleotides align to TRBD1. This CDR3 contains 15 residues. Germline assignment: CDR1 GTSNPN and CDR2 SVGIG (reference sequence). Losses at the gene ends were 3 bases for V and 11 bases for J; bases not matched to a gene: 15. In DNA, the CDR3 is TGTGCCTGGAGCACTGGACAGGGGGTGATGGTTGGGGCTTTCTTT. Translated: CAWSTGQGVMVGAFF. Based on the CDR3 plus reference TRBV30 and TRBJ1-1, the full variable domain is SQTIHQWPATLVQPVGSPLSLECTVEGTSNPNLYWYRQAAGRGLQLLFYSVGIGQISSEVPQNLSASRPQDRQFILSSKKLLLSDSGFYLCAWSTGQGVMVGAFFGQGTRLTVV.

The V and J genes are TRBV2 and TRBJ2-7; D may be TRBD2 (5 bases). The germline gives CDR1 SNHLY, CDR2 FYNNEI. V lost 8 bases to trimming and J lost 7 bases, with 18 bases between them. The CDR3 spans 13 residues. As DNA, the CDR3 is TGTGCCAGCTCGGACCGAGGGCGAGGAGAGCAGTACTTC. Translated, it gives CASSDRGRGEQYF.

The genes are TRBV24-1 and TRBJ2-1; 7 bases match TRBD1. Germline CDR1 reads KGHDR; CDR2 reads SFDVKD. The CDR3 consists of 16 residues. The junction had 11 bases not matched to a gene; V was cut back by 5 bases and J by 5 bases. This CDR3 is CATSGRGTALNNEQFF. The CDR3, as DNA: TGTGCCACCAGTGGTCGAGGGACAGCCTTAAACAATGAGCAGTTCTTC.

The chain is built from TRBV5-1 and TRBJ2-7; no clear D. CDR1 and CDR2 from the germline V gene are SGHRS and YFSETQ. The V and J ends lost 7 bases and 0 bases respectively, with 14 bases between them. The CDR3 consists of 14 residues. The CDR3 DNA follows: TGCGCCAGCCAACTTCAGGTTAGCTCCTACGAGCAGTACTTC. Amino acid sequence: CASQLQVSSYEQYF.

The CDR3 loop is CASSLMWGAEQFF. The CDR3 DNA follows: TGTGCCAGCAGCTTGATGTGGGGCGCTGAGCAGTTCTTC. The V gene is TRBV5-6, the J gene TRBJ2-1; D is perhaps TRBD1 (5 bases). The V end lost 1 base, the J end lost 9 bases, and 11 bases lay between the germline ends. CDR3 length: 13 amino acids. The germline gives CDR1 SGHDT, CDR2 YYEEEE.

This clone was picked up one time. The J gene is TRBJ1-2, the V gene TRBV6-5; maybe TRBD1 (5 bases). The germline CDR1 and CDR2 sequences are MNHEY and SVGAGI. The CDR3 has 13 residues. V lost 8 bases and J lost 8, with 18 bases in between. The CDR3, as DNA: TGTGCCAGCGCCCCTCGGGGGGTATTGGGCTACACCTTC. It is translated as CASAPRGVLGYTF.

J is TRBJ1-2 and V is TRBV19, with TRBD1 matching 8 bases. This CDR3 has 17 residues. V shed 2 bases, J shed 2 bases, and the junction held 10 bases outside the gene matches. Germline CDR1 LNHDA, CDR2 SQIVND (reference sequence). DNA of the CDR3: TGTGCCAGTAGTATACTTCTCGCAGGGGGCGCGAACTATGGCTACACCTTC. It specifies CASSILLAGGANYGYTF. The complete variable domain, with remaining parts taken from reference TRBV19 and TRBJ1-2, reads DGGITQSPKYLFRKEGQNVTLSCEQNLNHDAMYWYRQDPGQGLRLIYYSQIVNDFQKGDIAEGYSVSREKKESFPLTVTSAQKNPTAFYLCASSILLAGGANYGYTFGSGTRLTVV.

The chain links TRBV24-1 to TRBJ1-2; TRBD1 might be the D (5 bases). The germline V gene encodes CDR1 KGHDR and CDR2 SFDVKD. This CDR3 comprises 11 residues. Trimming left V 9 bases short and J 5 bases short, with 9 bases between. CDR3 nucleotides: TGTGCCACCTCCGGGGGGTATGGCTACACCTTC. This codes for CATSGGYGYTF.

The chain links TRBV27 to TRBJ1-4; TRBD1 agrees at 10 bases. CDR3 length: 15 amino acids. With V trimmed by 5 bases and J by 6 bases, 6 bases remained unmatched. CDR1 is MNHEY and CDR2 is SMNVEV in the germline V gene (reference sequence). The CDR3 DNA follows: TGTGCCAGCAGTGCATACGGGACAGGGGATGAAAAACTGTTTTTT. This gives the protein CASSAYGTGDEKLFF.

This clone has only a few counts. The genes are TRBV9 and TRBJ2-1; 8 bases map to TRBD2. The CDR3 extends over 17 amino acids. CDR1 is SGDLS and CDR2 is YYNGEE in the germline V gene. Germline trimming cut 4 bases from V and 0 bases from J; bases unmatched to any gene: 9. CDR3 DNA sequence: TGTGCCAGCAGCCCGTTCGGGAGGGGGAGCTCCTACAATGAGCAGTTCTTC. As protein: CASSPFGRGSSYNEQFF.